The entry below describes one T cell receptor beta chain. The data belong to a study of CD8 T cells in Susac syndrome. RNA, at about 0.45 to 1 ug, was reverse transcribed with random hexamers. TCRdb processed the immunoSEQ multiplex PCR reads anew with MiXCR; each CDR3 protein has one entry. The table includes hundreds of thousands of distinct CDR3 sequences, around 91% detected once. The length of the CDR3 is 13 residues. Germline lookup yields CDR1 MNHEY and CDR2 SMNVEV (reference sequence). Germline trimming cut 4 bases from V and 10 bases from J; bases unmatched to any gene: 6. The source is a human donor with multiple sclerosis. The source material was CD8+ T cells from PBMCs. J is TRBJ2-1 and V is TRBV27; 8 bases fit TRBD1. The CDR3 loop reads CASSYGQGLEQFF. DNA of the CDR3: TGTGCCAGCAGTTACGGACAGGGACTGGAGCAGTTCTTC.